The 4 T cell receptor beta chains reported below all come from one sample, sequenced in a study of neurological immune-mediated disorders. MiXCR was run by TCRdb on the 5' RACE reads, yielding one entry per CDR3 protein. This table holds 65,000 to 85,000 distinct CDR3 sequences, 2.5% to 4% found once. Sequencing was carried out using PBMCs. The source is a woman aged 45-59 years with multiple sclerosis.

This clonotype was counted many times. This chain joins TRBV7-9 and TRBJ1-1, with D unclear. The CDR3 is made up of 18 amino acids. V gave up 7 bases and J gave up 0 bases, with 24 bases separating them. From germline, CDR1 is SEHNR and CDR2 FQNEAQ (reference sequence). This CDR3 reads CASTKARRTDGMNTEAFF. The CDR3 region has the DNA TGTGCCAGCACCAAAGCTCGGCGGACGGATGGGATGAACACTGAAGCTTTCTTT.

This clonotype was seen many times. The chain joins TRBV29-1 to TRBJ2-1, with 11 positions matching TRBD2. Trimming took 5 bases from V and 7 from J; bases not matched to a gene: 4. The CDR3 is made up of 13 amino acids. CDR1 and CDR2 (germline): SQVTM, ANQGSEA. CDR3 loop: CSVWLAGGNEQFF. DNA of the CDR3: TGCAGCGTTTGGCTAGCGGGAGGTAATGAGCAGTTCTTC.

Of note for this clonotype: A read error may be the cause here, since a much bigger clone is one base away. The gene calls are TRBV7-9 and TRBJ2-7, with D uncertain. The CDR3 contains 12 residues. From germline, CDR1 is SEHNR and CDR2 FQNEAQ (reference sequence). The CDR3 nucleotides are TGTGACAGCAGCTTAACATCCGCCGAGCAGTACTTC. Amino acid sequence: CDSSLTSAEQYF.

This clonotype was recorded many times. The rearrangement links TRBV15 to TRBJ1-4; D remains unclear. CDR1 is LNHNV and CDR2 is YYDKDF in the germline V gene (reference sequence). V lost 1 base and J 5 bases, leaving 5 bases between the germline ends. The CDR3 runs 13 residues. DNA of the CDR3: TGTGCCACCAGCAGAGGATTGAATGAAAAACTGTTTTTT. Translated, it gives CATSRGLNEKLFF.